Below are 9 T cell receptor beta chains sequenced from a single sample in a study of blood T cell repertoires in COVID-19. TCRdb's copy holds only in-frame clones and misses some; the assay was immunoSEQ multiplex PCR. The sample contains over 350,000 clones, roughly 90% of which appear only once. Sequencing used PBMCs or T cells enriched from blood (not recorded which). The source is a woman aged 25 to 39 with acute COVID-19.

The CDR3 is CASSRALRDNSNQPQHF. The DNA for the CDR3 is TGTGCCAGCAGCAGGGCTTTAAGGGACAATAGCAATCAGCCCCAGCATTTT. This sequence joins TRBV21-1 and TRBJ1-5; the DNA was not compared with TRBD1, the D call given in the table. TRBV21-1 is noted as a pseudogene. This CDR3 has 17 residues.

The chain is built from TRBV6-2 or TRBV6-3 and TRBJ1-1; perhaps TRBD1 as D (6 bases). V shed 2 bases and J shed 5 bases, with 12 bases lying between them. The CDR3 loop spans 14 amino acids. Looked up from germline, CDR1 is MNHEY and CDR2 is SVGEGT. In nucleotides, the CDR3 is TGTGCCAGCAGTTACGTAGGGGGATGGACTGAAGCTTTCTTT. Protein: CASSYVGGWTEAFF.

This chain connects TRBV5-1 to TRBJ2-1; the match to TRBD1 covers 7 bases. CDR1 SGHRS and CDR2 YFSETQ come from the germline V gene. Trimming cost V 7 bases and J 4 bases; bases outside gene matches: 11. The CDR3 spans 15 residues. CDR3: CASRSRDSDYNEQFF. CDR3 bases: TGCGCCAGCCGATCAAGGGACAGCGATTACAATGAGCAGTTCTTC.

The chain couples TRBV19 to TRBJ1-5; TRBD1 is a possible D gene (6 bases). The CDR3 is 17 residues long. CDR1 and CDR2 (germline): LNHDA, SQIVND (reference sequence). The V gene lost 4 bases and the J gene lost 0 bases, with 16 bases spanning the gap. The CDR3 DNA follows: TGTGCCAGTAGTACCTCCCCGGGACAACTTAGCAATCAGCCCCAGCATTTT. Its translation is CASSTSPGQLSNQPQHF.

The chain recombines TRBV27 with TRBJ1-2; possibly TRBD1 for D (6 bases). Germline V CDR1 and CDR2: MNHEY, SMNVEV (reference sequence). The CDR3 covers 15 residues. Trimming cost V 5 bases and J 6 bases, with 19 bases left between them. The CDR3 sequence: CASSVGSTGFNGYTF. DNA for the CDR3: TGTGCCAGCAGTGTGGGTTCTACAGGGTTCAATGGCTACACCTTC.

The V gene is TRBV7-3, the J gene TRBJ1-2, with D uncertain. The germline V and J ends were trimmed by 1 base and 6 bases, with 15 bases remaining between them. Germline V gene lookup returns CDR1 SGHTA and CDR2 FQGTGA. The CDR3 consists of 15 residues. Here the CDR3 reads CASSLSPAPRDGYTF. The CDR3 coding sequence is TGTGCCAGCAGCTTAAGTCCTGCCCCTAGAGATGGCTACACCTTC.

J is TRBJ2-3 and V is TRBV2, with D perhaps TRBD1 (5 bases). Germline CDR1 and CDR2: SNHLY and FYNNEI. Trimming pared 2 bases from V and 1 base from J, leaving 19 bases between. This CDR3 has 18 amino acids. CDR3 bases: TGTGCCAGCAGTGAATCTGGGTGGCAGGGTATAGGCACAGATACGCAGTATTTT. This sequence encodes CASSESGWQGIGTDTQYF.

J is TRBJ1-5 and V is TRBV28; a possible D gene is TRBD1 (5 bases). Trimming took off 6 bases at V and 0 bases at J, with 18 bases between the two ends. The V gene's germline CDR1 is MDHEN and CDR2 SYDVKM. This CDR3 has 17 amino acids. The CDR3, as DNA: TGTGCCAGCAGACCACGCCGACAGAAGAATAGCAATCAGCCCCAGCATTTT. It is translated as CASRPRRQKNSNQPQHF.

CDR3: CASTSAATGGYEQYF. In nucleotides, the CDR3 is TGTGCCAGCACCTCGGCAGCCACTGGAGGTTACGAGCAGTACTTC. This chain connects TRBV7-9 to TRBJ2-7; a possible D gene is TRBD2 (5 bases). CDR3 size: 15 residues. Between the trimmed V and J ends, which lost 7 bases and 4 bases, there was a span of 20 bases. Germline V CDR1 and CDR2: SEHNR, FQNEAQ (reference sequence).